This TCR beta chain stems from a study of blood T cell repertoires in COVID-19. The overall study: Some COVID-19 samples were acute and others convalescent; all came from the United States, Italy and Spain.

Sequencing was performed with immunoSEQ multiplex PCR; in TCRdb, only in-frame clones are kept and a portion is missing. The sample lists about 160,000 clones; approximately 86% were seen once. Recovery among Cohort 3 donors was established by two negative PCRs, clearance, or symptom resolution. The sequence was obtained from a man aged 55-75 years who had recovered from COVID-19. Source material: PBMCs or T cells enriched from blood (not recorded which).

The CDR3 here is CASSQGSGRSIAEQFF. The CDR3 bases are TGTGCCAGCAGCCAAGGGAGCGGGAGGTCTATTGCTGAGCAGTTCTTC. The chain combines TRBV3-1 (or the pseudogene TRBV3-2) with TRBJ2-1, with 9 bases lining up with TRBD2. The junction had 10 bases not matched to a gene; V was cut back by 1 base and J by 9 bases. This CDR3 is built from 16 residues. Per germline, CDR1 LGHDT and CDR2 YNNKEL (reference sequence).